This record concerns one T cell receptor (beta chain) sequence. As yet, its antigen is unknown. The sample originates from a study of memory CD4+ T cells and cytomegalovirus serostatus. For the study at large: Healthy Belgian adult donors included roughly nine CMV-positive and around 25 CMV-negative people.

Trimming took 2 bases from V and 10 from J, leaving 17 bases between them. The CDR3 contains 14 residues. The germline V gene encodes CDR1 MGHRA and CDR2 YSYEKL. Study results and caveats: Of around 160 reported CMV TCRbeta sequences, around 63 were found in memory CD4+ repertoires.

Single viable CD3+CD4+CD8-CD45RO+ cells were sorted as the memory CD4+ T cells. The assay was immunoSEQ multiplex PCR, and TCRdb's table has in-frame clones only and misses some. The sample records tens of thousands of clones, around 83% being singletons. This TCR derives from an adult in good health and CMV-seropositive. This rearrangement joins TRBV4-1 to TRBJ1-1, with TRBD1 as a possible D gene (6 bases). The sample was memory CD4+ T cells from blood. CDR3: CASSQFTTGQRAFF. The CDR3 coding sequence is TGCGCCAGCAGCCAATTTACGACGGGACAAAGAGCTTTCTTT.